The 28 T cell receptor beta chains presented below share a single source sample, sequenced in a study of blood T cell repertoires in COVID-19. Generated by immunoSEQ multiplex PCR, the TCRdb table keeps only in-frame clones and is missing some. The top ten clones hold under 2.5% of a sample with over 200,000 clones, around 85% of them seen once. Input material: PBMCs or T cells enriched from blood (not recorded which). These receptors came from a woman aged 50 to 65 who had recovered from COVID-19.

The CDR3 DNA is TGTGCCAGCAGCCCAACTAGATCCTACGAGCAGTACTTC. It translates to CASSPTRSYEQYF. The chain joins TRBV11-2 to TRBJ2-7; D is possibly TRBD2 (5 bases). There are 13 residues in the CDR3. Germline values: CDR1 SGHAT, CDR2 FQNNGV. V lost 5 bases and J 1 base, leaving 9 bases between the germline ends.

This clone has only one observation. DNA of the CDR3: TGTGCCAGTAGCAACCTCTGGCGGGAGCCCTTGGATGAGCAGTTCTTC. This gives the protein CASSNLWREPLDEQFF. The chain is built from TRBV19 and TRBJ2-1; 7 bases agree with TRBD2. After removal of 6 bases from V and 8 bases from J, the junction contained 16 bases not matched to a gene. The CDR3 sequence is 16 residues long. Per germline, CDR1 LNHDA and CDR2 SQIVND (reference sequence).

The chain combines TRBV29-1 with TRBJ2-7, with 8 positions matching TRBD2. Trimming removed 6 bases from V and 0 bases from J; junction bases left unmatched: 7. The CDR3 is 14 amino acids. Per the germline V gene, CDR1 is SQVTM and CDR2 is ANQGSEA. CDR3 amino acids: CSVSGTRRSYEQYF. In DNA form, the CDR3 reads TGCAGCGTGTCCGGGACTAGGCGCTCCTACGAGCAGTACTTC.

The chain recombines TRBV18 with TRBJ1-2, with TRBD1 matching 7 bases. The V and J ends lost 3 bases and 3 bases, in that order; junction bases with no gene match: 7. CDR3 length: 15 residues. Germline CDR1 and CDR2: KGHSH and LQKENI. For the CDR3, the DNA is TGTGCCAGCTCACCCGTGGAGGGGGCTCACTATGGCTACACCTTC. Its translation: CASSPVEGAHYGYTF.

The chain recombines TRBV2 with TRBJ2-1; D possibly corresponds to TRBD2 (5 bases). Trimming removed 6 bases at V and 15 bases at J, with 21 bases between. This CDR3 contains 13 residues. Germline-derived CDR1 and CDR2 are SNHLY and FYNNEI. The DNA for the CDR3 is TGTGCCAGCAGCCGTGGGCGCGGGTCTACTGGGTTCTTC. Protein product: CASSRGRGSTGFF.

The J gene is TRBJ1-2, the V gene TRBV25-1, with D tentatively TRBD1 (5 bases). The germline V and J ends were trimmed by 1 base and 7 bases, with 19 bases remaining between them. The CDR3 has 16 residues. CDR1 and CDR2 (germline): MGHDK, SYGVNS. CDR3 nucleotide sequence: TGTGCCAGCAGTGAATCCATTCAGGGTAGTTCTTCTGGCTACACCTTC. Translated, it gives CASSESIQGSSSGYTF.

Only one count was recorded for this clone. The rearrangement uses TRBV7-2 and TRBJ1-1, with D unresolved. The CDR3 extends over 14 amino acids. Trimming pared 2 bases from V and 3 bases from J, leaving 10 bases between. CDR1 SGHTA and CDR2 FQGNSA come from the germline V gene. The CDR3 DNA reads as TGTGCCAGCAGCTTAATTTGGACTGACACTGAAGCTTTCTTT. Its translation is CASSLIWTDTEAFF.

This clone was detected a few times. V and J are TRBV7-2 and TRBJ1-5; D is possibly TRBD1 (6 bases). Germline loops: CDR1 SGHTA, CDR2 FQGNSA. The CDR3 spans 15 residues. Deletions cut 2 bases from V and 4 bases from J, with 12 bases between. The CDR3 DNA is TGTGCCAGCAGCTTATCCTGGACAGCTAATCAGCCCCAGCATTTT. This gives the protein CASSLSWTANQPQHF.

The chain recombines TRBV2 with TRBJ2-3; TRBD2 aligns across 9 bases. Losses at the gene ends were 7 bases for V and 5 bases for J; bases not matched to a gene: 10. The CDR3 is 15 residues long. CDR1 and CDR2 from the germline V gene are SNHLY and FYNNEI. The CDR3 loop reads CASMTTPRGGDTQYF. CDR3 nucleotides: TGTGCCAGCATGACCACACCGCGGGGGGGAGATACGCAGTATTTT.

The rearrangement links TRBV7-9 to TRBJ2-7; TRBD1 aligns across 10 bases. The CDR3 totals 15 residues. The V gene end was trimmed by 3 bases and the J gene end by 4 bases; junction bases not matched to a gene: 6. Germline V CDR1 and CDR2: SEHNR, FQNEAQ (reference sequence). CDR3 in amino acids: CASSFGTGVGYEQYF. In nucleotides, the CDR3 is TGTGCCAGCAGCTTTGGGACAGGGGTCGGGTACGAGCAGTACTTC.

This clone showed up just a few times. In DNA form, the CDR3 reads TGTGCCAGCAGTCTTACCGGGACAGGCTCTGGCTACACCTTC. It is translated as CASSLTGTGSGYTF. The chain carries TRBV6-5 and TRBJ1-2, with TRBD1 matching 8 bases. The CDR3 covers 14 residues. The junction had 9 bases not matched to a gene; V was cut back by 5 bases and J by 7 bases. Germline loops: CDR1 MNHEY, CDR2 SVGAGI.

This chain links TRBV2 with TRBJ1-1; TRBD1 matches at 7 bases. Trimming cost V 4 bases and J 0 bases; bases outside gene matches: 5. The germline V gene encodes CDR1 SNHLY and CDR2 FYNNEI. This CDR3 contains 15 residues. For the CDR3, the DNA is TGTGCCAGCAGTGGACAGGGATGGATGAACACTGAAGCTTTCTTT. This codes for CASSGQGWMNTEAFF.

The rearrangement links TRBV3-1 (or the pseudogene TRBV3-2) to TRBJ1-6; D unresolved. The CDR3 has 14 residues. Deletions cut 3 bases from V and 11 bases from J, with 14 bases between. The germline V gene encodes CDR1 LGHDT and CDR2 YNNKEL (reference sequence). The CDR3 loop is CASSHTEVGTPLHF. The CDR3 DNA is TGTGCCAGCAGCCATACAGAGGTCGGGACACCCCTCCACTTT.

This chain links TRBV19 with TRBJ1-1, with TRBD1 identical over 7 bases. CDR3 length equals 14 residues. Looked up from germline, CDR1 is LNHDA and CDR2 is SQIVND (reference sequence). V dropped 0 bases and J dropped 4; count of bases not matched to a gene: 2. The CDR3 region has the DNA TGTGCCAGTAGTATAGACTCAGGGGGCACTGAAGCTTTCTTT. Encoded protein: CASSIDSGGTEAFF.

The rearrangement links TRBV2 to TRBJ2-3; D ambiguous. The CDR3 extends over 12 amino acids. Per the germline V gene, CDR1 is SNHLY and CDR2 is FYNNEI. The V and J ends lost 3 bases and 4 bases respectively, with 5 bases between them. CDR3 in amino acids: CASSDSSDTQYF. For the CDR3, the DNA is TGTGCCAGCAGTGATAGTTCAGATACGCAGTATTTT.

This clone is a singleton in its sample. The chain carries TRBV18 and TRBJ2-5, with 12 bases fitting TRBD2. Germline loops: CDR1 KGHSH, CDR2 LQKENI. This CDR3 region has 16 residues. V lost 6 bases to trimming and J lost 5 bases; unmatched junction nucleotides: 10. CDR3 DNA: TGTGCCAGCTCCCTCAAGACTAGCGGGAGTTCTGAGACCCAGTACTTC. Residues: CASSLKTSGSSETQYF.

This clone was counted only a few times. The V call is TRBV7-9, the J call TRBJ1-1; D is ambiguous. This CDR3 is 15 amino acids long. The V gene lost 0 bases and the J gene lost 1 base, with 9 bases spanning the gap. Germline V lookup: CDR1 SEHNR, CDR2 FQNEAQ (reference sequence). CDR3 in DNA: TGTGCCAGCAGCTTAGCTGGCCCCCGGAACACTGAAGCTTTCTTT. Amino acid sequence: CASSLAGPRNTEAFF.

This chain links TRBV27 with TRBJ2-3; 7 nucleotides match TRBD2. Germline trimming cut 3 bases from V and 6 bases from J; bases unmatched to any gene: 6. Germline V CDR1 and CDR2: MNHEY, SMNVEV (reference sequence). This CDR3 is built from 14 residues. CDR3 sequence: CASSFLLAADTQYF. The CDR3 DNA follows: TGTGCCAGCAGTTTTCTTCTAGCGGCGGATACGCAGTATTTT.

The chain employs TRBV15 and TRBJ1-2; D may be TRBD1 (5 bases). V lost 0 bases and J 4 bases, leaving 18 bases between the germline ends. The CDR3 is 17 residues long. Germline CDR1 is LNHNV and CDR2 is YYDKDF (reference sequence). As DNA, the CDR3 is TGTGCCACCAGCAGAGACCCGTCGGGGGGTAGAGGCTATGGCTACACCTTC. Protein sequence: CATSRDPSGGRGYGYTF.

The chain links TRBV7-9 to TRBJ2-5; unclear D gene. The CDR3 is made up of 10 amino acids. V lost 5 bases to trimming and J lost 4 bases, with 2 bases between them. Germline loops: CDR1 SEHNR, CDR2 FQNEAQ (reference sequence). Here the CDR3 reads CASSLETQYF. The CDR3 DNA follows: TGTGCCAGCAGCCTAGAGACCCAGTACTTC.

This rearrangement joins TRBV28 to TRBJ1-6; TRBD1 matches at 10 bases. V dropped 6 bases and J dropped 7; count of bases not matched to a gene: 12. The CDR3 contains 17 residues. CDR1 is MDHEN and CDR2 is SYDVKM in the germline V gene. The CDR3 loop is CASSPRRQGARNSPLHF. In DNA, the CDR3 is TGTGCCAGCAGCCCCCGGAGACAGGGGGCGCGAAATTCACCCCTCCACTTT.

The chain uses TRBV11-1 and TRBJ2-2, with a possible D match to TRBD2 (5 bases). Germline V gene data show CDR1 as SGHAT and CDR2 as FQDESV (reference sequence). The ends were cut back, 5 bases at V and 4 bases at J, with 14 bases in the middle. CDR3 length: 15 amino acids. The chain's CDR3 is CASSLFGVGTGELFF. DNA of the CDR3: TGTGCCAGCAGCCTCTTCGGGGTGGGCACCGGGGAGCTGTTTTTT. Combining the CDR3 with reference TRBV11-1 and TRBJ2-2 gives the whole variable domain EAEVAQSPRYKITEKSQAVAFWCDPISGHATLYWYRQILGQGPELLVQFQDESVVDDSQLPKDRFSAERLKGVDSTLKIQPAELGDSAMYLCASSLFGVGTGELFFGEGSRLTVL.

The rearrangement uses TRBV5-1 and TRBJ1-4; D not resolved. Germline V gene lookup returns CDR1 SGHRS and CDR2 YFSETQ. There are 13 residues in the CDR3. Trimming shortened V by 4 bases and J by 2 bases, and 6 bases separated the two germline ends. As DNA, the CDR3 is TGCGCCAGCAGCACGGTCACTAATGAAAAACTGTTTTTT. This sequence encodes CASSTVTNEKLFF.

This clone has only a few counts. The V gene is TRBV6-5, the J gene TRBJ2-3, with a weak D call TRBD2 (7 bases). Germline V CDR1 and CDR2: MNHEY, SVGAGI. The CDR3 has 14 amino acids. The germline V and J ends were trimmed by 6 bases and 6 bases, with 16 bases remaining between them. CDR3 protein: CASRIGGAGDTQYF. DNA for the CDR3: TGTGCCAGCAGAATAGGGGGGGCTGGCGATACGCAGTATTTT.

This clone was counted only a few times. The rearrangement uses TRBV19 and TRBJ1-1; 7 bases map to TRBD1. The V and J ends lost 4 bases and 4 bases, in that order; junction bases with no gene match: 18. The CDR3 spans 18 residues. In germline, CDR1 is LNHDA, CDR2 SQIVND (reference sequence). For the CDR3, the DNA is TGTGCCAGTAGTACAGACAGGGAGGAGGGTGTTACTGGCACTGAAGCTTTCTTT. Translating it yields CASSTDREEGVTGTEAFF.

The V and J genes are TRBV27 and TRBJ2-1; 9 bases fit TRBD1. With V trimmed by 6 bases and J by 7 bases, 10 bases remained unmatched. The CDR3 spans 15 residues. Per germline, CDR1 MNHEY and CDR2 SMNVEV (reference sequence). CDR3 amino acids: CASRRQGGLRNEQFF. CDR3 nucleotides: TGTGCCAGCAGGCGACAGGGGGGCCTCCGGAATGAGCAGTTCTTC.

The CDR3 is CAISEWDRGAGPSGNTIYF. CDR3 bases: TGTGCCATCAGTGAGTGGGACAGGGGTGCCGGCCCCTCTGGAAACACCATATATTTT. This chain joins TRBV10-3 and TRBJ1-3; 10 nucleotides match TRBD1. The ends lost 1 base at V and 0 bases at J; junction bases unmatched: 9. The CDR3 totals 19 residues. CDR1 and CDR2 from the germline V gene are ENHRY and SYGVKD.

The chain uses TRBV6-2 or TRBV6-3 and TRBJ1-1; D is undetermined. Germline loops: CDR1 MNHEY, CDR2 SVGEGT. V gave up 5 bases and J gave up 0 bases, with 10 bases separating them. This CDR3 region has 14 residues. CDR3 sequence: CASSARTVNTEAFF. For the CDR3, the DNA is TGTGCCAGCAGTGCACGGACTGTGAACACTGAAGCTTTCTTT.